Below, 6 T cell receptor beta chains from the same sample are listed, as sequenced in a study of blood T cell repertoires in COVID-19. Assay: immunoSEQ multiplex PCR; the TCRdb copy retains only in-frame clones and omits some. The data contain about 46,000 clones, around 90% of them seen just once; the ten biggest clones take up 8%. The specimen sequenced was peripheral blood. These receptors were collected from a man aged 45 to 65 with acute or convalescent COVID-19.

J is TRBJ1-3 and V is TRBV25-1, with a weak D call TRBD1 (6 bases). The length of the CDR3 is 16 residues. V was shortened by 2 bases and J by 4 bases, with 15 bases between the two germline ends. CDR1 is MGHDK, CDR2 SYGVNS, per germline. Here the CDR3 DNA reads TGTGCCAGCAGTGAACTTAGGGGGGGATCCGGAAACACCATATATTTT. This sequence encodes CASSELRGGSGNTIYF.

V and J are TRBV7-9 and TRBJ2-7; TRBD1 matches 9 bases. This CDR3 has 11 residues. The germline gives CDR1 SEHNR, CDR2 FQNEAQ (reference sequence). With V trimmed by 10 bases and J by 3 bases, 1 base remained unmatched. As DNA, the CDR3 is TGTGCCACGGGACAGGGCTACGAGCAGTACTTC. This encodes CATGQGYEQYF.

V gene TRBV28 combines with J gene TRBJ2-5, with TRBD1 identical over 7 bases. The ends lost 4 bases at V and 0 bases at J; junction bases unmatched: 11. Germline V CDR1 and CDR2: MDHEN, SYDVKM. The CDR3 covers 17 residues. Here the CDR3 reads CASSSATGTAYQETQYF. Here the CDR3 DNA reads TGTGCCAGCAGTTCGGCTACCGGGACAGCGTACCAAGAGACCCAGTACTTC.

V is TRBV11-2 and J is TRBJ1-2; D not resolved. The germline V gene has CDR1 SGHAT and CDR2 FQNNGV. The V end lost 6 bases, the J end lost 5 bases, and 22 bases lay between the germline ends. The length of the CDR3 is 16 residues. DNA for the CDR3: TGTGCCAGCAGGAACCTGAGGGTGCGGGATGTGTATGGCTACACCTTC. It codes for CASRNLRVRDVYGYTF.

The gene calls are TRBV27 and TRBJ1-2, with D possibly TRBD1 on 6 matching bases. Germline V gives CDR1 MNHEY, CDR2 SMNVEV (reference sequence). The CDR3 extends over 14 amino acids. V lost 6 bases and J 6 bases, leaving 17 bases between the germline ends. CDR3 sequence reads: CASRTSWDNDGYTF. The CDR3 DNA reads TGTGCCAGCAGGACCTCTTGGGACAACGATGGCTACACCTTC.

This clone was recorded only once. The chain combines TRBV18 with TRBJ2-1; D possibly corresponds to TRBD2 (6 bases). Trimming cost V 3 bases and J 0 bases, with 12 bases left between them. The CDR3 has 16 residues. In germline, CDR1 is KGHSH, CDR2 LQKENI. CDR3 sequence (DNA): TGTGCCAGCTCACCCCCTAGCGTAAGCTCCTACAATGAGCAGTTCTTC. The encoded protein is CASSPPSVSSYNEQFF.